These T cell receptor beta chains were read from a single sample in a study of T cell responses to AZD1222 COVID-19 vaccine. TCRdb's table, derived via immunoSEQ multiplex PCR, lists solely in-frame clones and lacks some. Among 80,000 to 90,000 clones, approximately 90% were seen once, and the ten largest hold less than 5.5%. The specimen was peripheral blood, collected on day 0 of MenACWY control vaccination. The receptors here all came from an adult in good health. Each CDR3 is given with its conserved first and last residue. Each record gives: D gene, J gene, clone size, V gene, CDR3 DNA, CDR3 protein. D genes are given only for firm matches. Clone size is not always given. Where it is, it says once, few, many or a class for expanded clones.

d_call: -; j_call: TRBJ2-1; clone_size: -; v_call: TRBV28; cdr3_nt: TGTGCCAGCACCCCTCCCAAAATAGGGGCCTCCTACAATGAGCAGTTCTTC; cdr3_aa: CASTPPKIGASYNEQFF
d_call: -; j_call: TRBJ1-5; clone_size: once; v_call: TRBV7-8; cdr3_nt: TGTGCCAGCAGCTTAGCAGTCGCGAATCAGCCCCAGCATTTT; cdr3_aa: CASSLAVANQPQHF
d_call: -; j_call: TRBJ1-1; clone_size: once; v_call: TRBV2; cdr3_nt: TGTGCCAGCAGTGAGTTGGAAGTACCGAACACTGAAGCTTTCTTT; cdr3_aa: CASSELEVPNTEAFF
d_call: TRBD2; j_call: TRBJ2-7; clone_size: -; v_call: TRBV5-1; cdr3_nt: TGCGCCAGCAGCGCCTGGCCTAGCGGGAGCGATTACGAGCAGTACTTC; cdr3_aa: CASSAWPSGSDYEQYF
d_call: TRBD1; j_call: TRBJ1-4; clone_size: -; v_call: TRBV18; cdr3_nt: TGTGCCAGCTCACTACCGCGAACCTCAGGGGGTCGTGAAAAACTGTTTTTT; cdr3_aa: CASSLPRTSGGREKLFF
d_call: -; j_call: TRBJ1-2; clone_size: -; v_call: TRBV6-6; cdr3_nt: TGTGCCAGCAGTTCGGGGAACTATGGCTACACCTTC; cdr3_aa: CASSSGNYGYTF
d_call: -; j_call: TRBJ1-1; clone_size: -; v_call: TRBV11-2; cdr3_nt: TGTGCCAGCAGCTTATTAGGGGGATCTGAAGCTTTCTTT; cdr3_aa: CASSLLGGSEAFF
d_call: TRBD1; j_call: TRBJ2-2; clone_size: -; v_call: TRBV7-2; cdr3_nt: TGTGCCAGCAGCTTAGGACGGACAGGGATAGACACCGGGGAGCTGTTTTTT; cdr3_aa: CASSLGRTGIDTGELFF
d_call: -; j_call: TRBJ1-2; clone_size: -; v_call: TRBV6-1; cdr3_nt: TGTGCCAGCAGTGAAGCGGGGGCAGGGCCCTATGGCTACACCTTC; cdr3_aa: CASSEAGAGPYGYTF
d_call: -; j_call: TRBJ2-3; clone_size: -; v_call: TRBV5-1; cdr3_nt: TGCGCCAGCAGCGCGTCCGGGACACCTAGCACAGATACGCAGTATTTT; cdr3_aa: CASSASGTPSTDTQYF
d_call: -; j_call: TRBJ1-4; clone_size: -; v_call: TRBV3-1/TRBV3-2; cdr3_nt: TGTGCCAGCAGCCAACAGACAACTAATGAAAAACTGTTTTTT; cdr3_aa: CASSQQTTNEKLFF
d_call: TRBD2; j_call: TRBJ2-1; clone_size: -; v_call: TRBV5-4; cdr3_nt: TGTGCCAGCAGCACAGGGACTAGCGGAGCGTACAATGAGCAGTTCTTC; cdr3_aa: CASSTGTSGAYNEQFF
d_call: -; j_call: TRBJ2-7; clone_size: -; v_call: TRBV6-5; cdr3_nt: TGTGCCAGCAGTTACGAGGCGGAAGCCTACGAGCAGTACTTC; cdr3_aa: CASSYEAEAYEQYF
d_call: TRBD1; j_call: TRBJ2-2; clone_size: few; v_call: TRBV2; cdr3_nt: TGTGCCAGCGGACAGGAAAACACCGGGGAGCTGTTTTTT; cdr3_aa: CASGQENTGELFF
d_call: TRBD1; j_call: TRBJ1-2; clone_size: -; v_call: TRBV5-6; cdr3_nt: TGTGCCAGCAGCGTAGACAGGGGGCCCCAAGGGCGGTATGGCTACACCTTC; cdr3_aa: CASSVDRGPQGRYGYTF
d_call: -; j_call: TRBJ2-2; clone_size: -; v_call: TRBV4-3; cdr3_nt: TGCGCCAGCAGCCAACAGGGTACCGGGGAGCTGTTTTTT; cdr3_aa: CASSQQGTGELFF
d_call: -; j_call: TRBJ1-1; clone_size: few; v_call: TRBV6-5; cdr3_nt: TGTGCCAGCAGTTACTCGGGTTACACTGAAGCTTTCTTT; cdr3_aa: CASSYSGYTEAFF
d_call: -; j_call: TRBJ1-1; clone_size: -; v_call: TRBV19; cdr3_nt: TGTGCCAGTACCCCTGAGGCCGCCAGGGGGAACACTGAAGCTTTCTTT; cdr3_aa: CASTPEAARGNTEAFF
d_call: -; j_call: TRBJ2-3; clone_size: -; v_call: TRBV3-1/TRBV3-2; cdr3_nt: TGTGCCAGCAGCACCCCCGGGGAAGGCACAGATACGCAGTATTTT; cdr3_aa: CASSTPGEGTDTQYF
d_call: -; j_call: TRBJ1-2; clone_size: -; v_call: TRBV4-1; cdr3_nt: TGCGCCAGCAGCCAAGAACCCGTGAACCCACGGGGAAGGGATGGCTACACCTTC; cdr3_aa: CASSQEPVNPRGRDGYTF
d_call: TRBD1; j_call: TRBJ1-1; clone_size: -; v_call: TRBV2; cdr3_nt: TGTGCCAGCAGTGAAGCGGGGACAGGGGAGGCTTTCTTT; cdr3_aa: CASSEAGTGEAFF
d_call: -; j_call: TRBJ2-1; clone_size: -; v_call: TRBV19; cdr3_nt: TGTGCCAGTAGTAATAGCAATGAGCAGTTCTTC; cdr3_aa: CASSNSNEQFF
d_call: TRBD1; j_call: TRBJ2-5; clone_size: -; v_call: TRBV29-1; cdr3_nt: TGCAGCTCTCGGACAGGTAGTGGGCAAGAGACCCAGTACTTC; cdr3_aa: CSSRTGSGQETQYF
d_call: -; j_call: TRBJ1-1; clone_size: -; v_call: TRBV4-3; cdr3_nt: TGCGCCAGCAGCCAAACTGAAGGGTTCGGGGACACTGAAGCTTTCTTT; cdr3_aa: CASSQTEGFGDTEAFF
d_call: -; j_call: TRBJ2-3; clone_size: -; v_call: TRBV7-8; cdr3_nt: TGTGCCAGCAGCATTTTACGCTGGTCAGATACGCAGTATTTT; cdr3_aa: CASSILRWSDTQYF
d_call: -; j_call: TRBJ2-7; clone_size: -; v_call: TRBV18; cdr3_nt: TGTGCCAGCTCACCAAGGGACAACTCCTACGAGCAGTACTTC; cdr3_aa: CASSPRDNSYEQYF
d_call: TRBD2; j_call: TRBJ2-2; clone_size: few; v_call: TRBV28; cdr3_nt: TGTGCCAGCAGCCCACTTTTTGGAGCGGGAGGGTTCGGGGAGCTGTTTTTT; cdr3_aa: CASSPLFGAGGFGELFF
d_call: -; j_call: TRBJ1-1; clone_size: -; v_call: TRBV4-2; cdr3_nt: TGTGCCAGCAGCCAAGATCAGGGTCCGGGCACTGAAGCTTTCTTT; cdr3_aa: CASSQDQGPGTEAFF
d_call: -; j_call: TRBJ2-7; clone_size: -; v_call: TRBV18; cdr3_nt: TGTGCCAGCTCACCATATCCAGGGGGGACCTACGAGCAGTACTTC; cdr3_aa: CASSPYPGGTYEQYF
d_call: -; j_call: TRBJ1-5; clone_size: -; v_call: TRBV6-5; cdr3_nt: TGTGCCAGCTTCAAGGGGGATAGCAATCAGCCCCAGCATTTT; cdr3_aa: CASFKGDSNQPQHF
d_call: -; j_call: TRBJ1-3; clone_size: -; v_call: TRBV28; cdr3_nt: TGTGCCAGCAGTTTTTGGAGGGGCATCGAAAACACCATATATTTT; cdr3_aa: CASSFWRGIENTIYF
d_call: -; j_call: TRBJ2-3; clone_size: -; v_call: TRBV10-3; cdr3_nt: TGTGCCATCAGTGAGTCGGGGGGGCCAGATACGCAGTATTTT; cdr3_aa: CAISESGGPDTQYF
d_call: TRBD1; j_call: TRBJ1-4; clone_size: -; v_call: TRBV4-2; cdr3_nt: TGTGCCAGCAGCCCTGGCCGGACAGGGTCTGAAAAACTGTTTTTT; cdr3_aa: CASSPGRTGSEKLFF